This T cell receptor beta chain was identified during a study of shared clonotypes between healthy human individuals. The length of the CDR3 is 13 residues. Germline CDR1 reads LNHDA; CDR2 reads SQIVND (reference sequence). V shed 6 bases and J 4 bases; nucleotides not matched to a gene: 4. Donors had no recently reported acute infections or vaccinations and were HIV-negative. For every subset, genomic DNA was evenly distributed across several immunoSEQ plates. The authors' processing: ImmunoSEQ supplied junction-only sequences lacking quality scores, so filtering was different. Assay used: immunoSEQ multiplex PCR; TCRdb lists only in-frame clones, some missing. The D gene and trimming were derived from the DNA, and the V and J assignments and clone size from that table. The sample has some 480,000 clones; around three quarters are singletons.

The sample taken for sequencing was PBMCs. The chain links TRBV19 to TRBJ1-1, with TRBD1 identical over 8 bases. This clonotype was obtained from a woman aged 40 to 55 in good health. Some clones in this sample may be carry-over from other donors' samples. The CDR3 nucleotides read TGTGCCAGTAGAACGACAGGGGTCACTGAAGCTTTCTTT. This gives the protein CASRTTGVTEAFF.